This T cell receptor (beta chain) was recovered during a study of cytomegalovirus exposure and HLA in healthy donors. Notes on the study in general: As a later analysis showed, a missense DCLRE1C variant was linked to trimming of TCR beta V- and J-genes. 87-base-pair reads could not separate some V segments, including TRBV6-2 and TRBV6-3.

The trim removed 1 base at V and 7 bases at J, leaving 4 bases unmatched. In germline, CDR1 is MNHNY, CDR2 SVGAGI (reference sequence). The CDR3 length is 14 residues. 13 Jbeta primers and 60 Vbeta primers were used for the PCR. Measured with immunoSEQ multiplex PCR; TCRdb has only the in-frame clones, and not every one. Of about 150,000 clones listed, almost 80% were seen once; the top ten hold 1.4%. Only one count was recorded for this clone. The antigen remains undetermined. The sample taken for sequencing was PBMCs. The V call is TRBV6-6, the J call TRBJ1-5; 7 bases are a match to TRBD1. This receptor was obtained from a male donor in good health and CMV-seronegative. As DNA, the CDR3 is TGTGCCAGCAGTTACTGGACAGGTTCCCAGCCCCAGCATTTT. This encodes CASSYWTGSQPQHF.